This paragraph reports one TCR beta chain. Only in-frame clones appear in the TCRdb table, and some are missing; sequencing was by immunoSEQ multiplex PCR. Among about 420,000 clones listed, roughly 90% were seen once. This sample was included in a study of Ad26.COV2.S vaccination and SARS-CoV-2 variants. As for treatment: around 19 received Ad26.COV2.S at low or high dose, single or two shots; about five received placebo; per-sample allocation not given. Day 63 after the first vaccine or placebo injection was the time point for sampling. Germline loops: CDR1 LGHDT, CDR2 YNNKEL (reference sequence). Trimming pared 0 bases from V and 5 bases from J, leaving 13 bases between. The CDR3 loop spans 15 amino acids.

This TCR derives from a person between 18 and 59 years old who received the Ad26.COV2.S COVID-19 vaccine or a placebo. This sample comprised peripheral blood, obtained in a trial of Ad26.COV2.S vaccine versus placebo. The V and J genes are TRBV3-1 (or the pseudogene TRBV3-2) and TRBJ2-5; possible D gene TRBD2, 6 bases. CDR3 in amino acids: CASSQDLLAWETQYF. The CDR3, as DNA: TGTGCCAGCAGCCAAGATCTACTAGCTTGGGAGACCCAGTACTTC.